Below are 11 T cell receptor beta chains sequenced from a single sample in a study of cytomegalovirus exposure and HLA in healthy donors. Use of 60 Vbeta and 13 Jbeta primers characterized the PCR. Generated by immunoSEQ multiplex PCR, the TCRdb table keeps only in-frame clones and is missing some. The sample shows just over 150,000 clones, roughly 80% of them seen only once. The sample taken for sequencing was PBMCs. These receptors originate from a man between 18 and 29 years old in good health and CMV-seronegative.

This CDR3 is CASSGGLADTDTQYF. DNA of the CDR3: TGTGCCAGCAGCGGGGGACTAGCGGACACAGATACGCAGTATTTT. The chain has TRBV7-9 and TRBJ2-3; 11 positions agree with TRBD2. The trim removed 5 bases at V and 2 bases at J, leaving 3 bases unmatched. Germline-derived CDR1 and CDR2 are SEHNR and FQNEAQ (reference sequence). The CDR3 contains 15 residues.

The CDR3 bases are TGTGCCACCACTTTGTCAGGGGGATCTTCCTACGAGCAGTACTTC. This translates into CATTLSGGSSYEQYF. The V and J genes are TRBV5-5 and TRBJ2-7; 7 bases map to TRBD1. Germline loops: CDR1 SGHKS, CDR2 YYEKEE (reference sequence). The J segment lost 1 base and the V segment lost 9 bases, leaving 13 bases of the junction unmatched. This CDR3 spans 15 amino acids.

The chain recombines TRBV7-9 with TRBJ2-3; perhaps TRBD2 as D (5 bases). The germline V and J ends were trimmed by 4 bases and 2 bases, with 13 bases remaining between them. Germline lookup yields CDR1 SEHNR and CDR2 FQNEAQ (reference sequence). The CDR3 loop spans 15 amino acids. The CDR3 here is CASSSSADFTDTQYF. DNA of the CDR3: TGTGCCAGCAGCTCCTCAGCGGACTTCACAGATACGCAGTATTTT.

The chain uses TRBV9 and TRBJ2-7, with 10 bases aligning to TRBD1. Germline assignment: CDR1 SGDLS and CDR2 YYNGEE. The CDR3 contains 15 residues. V lost 3 bases to trimming and J lost 1 base; unmatched junction nucleotides: 4. CDR3 protein: CASSGGQGISYEQYF. The CDR3 region has the DNA TGTGCCAGCAGCGGGGGACAGGGGATATCCTACGAGCAGTACTTC.

The V and J genes are TRBV9 and TRBJ2-5, with D maybe TRBD2 (7 bases). The last part of the DNA fits TRBJ2-7 better; the J call may be wrong. This CDR3 is 14 amino acids long. Germline V lookup: CDR1 SGDLS, CDR2 YYNGEE. Written as DNA, the CDR3 is TGTGCCAGCAGCTCGGAGCCGGGGGGCGACGAGCAGTACTTC. It translates to CASSSEPGGDEQYF.

This chain uses TRBV5-1 with TRBJ2-5, with 7 bases fitting TRBD1. The J call is uncertain, as TRBJ2-7 better fits the DNA end. This CDR3 region has 13 residues. CDR1 is SGHRS and CDR2 is YFSETQ in the germline V gene. DNA for the CDR3: TGCGCCAGCAGCCCGACAGGGTCCTACGAGCAGTACTTC. Amino acid sequence: CASSPTGSYEQYF.

The CDR3, as DNA: TGTGCCAGCAGCTTGGGGGGGGGCTTAGAGACCCAGTACTTC. Protein product: CASSLGGGLETQYF. The gene calls are TRBV5-6 and TRBJ2-5; TRBD2 is a possible D gene (7 bases). Trimming took 0 bases from V and 4 from J, leaving 10 bases between them. The CDR3 length is 14 residues. Germline loops: CDR1 SGHDT, CDR2 YYEEEE.

This chain links TRBV14 with TRBJ2-7; no reliable D call. V was shortened by 4 bases and J by 4 bases, with 8 bases between the two germline ends. Germline lookup yields CDR1 SGHDN and CDR2 FVKESK. This CDR3 comprises 12 residues. The CDR3 DNA sequence: TGTGCCAGCAGCCCCCGAGGATACGAGCAGTACTTC. Residues: CASSPRGYEQYF.

V gene TRBV5-1 combines with J gene TRBJ1-1; D unclear. The CDR3 covers 14 residues. The ends were cut back, 5 bases at V and 2 bases at J, with 13 bases in the middle. CDR1 and CDR2 (germline): SGHRS, YFSETQ. CDR3 DNA sequence: TGCGCCAGCAGACGAGACAAGAAAAACACTGAAGCTTTCTTT. It specifies CASRRDKKNTEAFF.

The sample holds one count of this clone. The chain employs TRBV9 and TRBJ1-1; no firm D call. V was pared by 0 bases and J by 5 bases, with 8 bases between. The CDR3 runs 13 residues. Germline CDR1 SGDLS, CDR2 YYNGEE. In nucleotides, the CDR3 is TGTGCCAGCAGCGTAGCCCCCGGGACTGAAGCTTTCTTT. It translates to CASSVAPGTEAFF.

The J gene is TRBJ1-1, the V gene TRBV27; possibly TRBD1 for D (6 bases). V was trimmed by 6 bases and J by 6 bases, leaving 8 bases between them. The CDR3 runs to 11 residues. Germline V CDR1 and CDR2: MNHEY, SMNVEV (reference sequence). The CDR3: CASRGASEAFF. Written as DNA, the CDR3 is TGTGCCAGCAGGGGGGCTTCTGAAGCTTTCTTT.